There are many counts of the clone carrying this T cell receptor beta chain. The sample is drawn from a study of T-cell reconstitution after alpha-beta-depleted transplantation in children. It was with unique molecular identifiers that the TCRbeta library was prepared. TCRdb reanalysed the PCR reads using MiXCR and keeps one entry per CDR3 protein. The data contain 85,000 to 120,000 distinct CDR3 sequences, over 6% of them singletons. V lost 5 bases and J lost 2; bases outside the gene matches: 2. The germline CDR1 and CDR2 sequences are MNHNS and SASEGT. The CDR3 runs 14 residues. This sequence was found in a boy between 2 and 10 years old with acute lymphoblastic leukemia, due to receive a stem cell transplant. The chain recombines TRBV6-1 with TRBJ2-5; TRBD1 matches at 10 bases. Sequencing used PBMCs, obtained before TCRalphabeta/CD19-depleted stem cell transplant. For the CDR3, the DNA is TGTGCCAGCAGTCAGGACAGGGGGCAAGAGACCCAGTACTTC. Amino acids: CASSQDRGQETQYF.